One sample yielded the 31 T cell receptor beta chains listed below, sequenced in a study of T cell responses to AZD1222 COVID-19 vaccine. Repertoires were generated with immunoSEQ multiplex PCR, while TCRdb's copy carries only in-frame clones and drops some. The sample includes 130,000 to 150,000 clones, about nine tenths seen only once; the top ten take 1.7%. Material: peripheral blood, obtained on day 0 of AZD1222 vaccination. These receptors originate from an adult in good health.

A remark on this clone: Its ends do not fully match the called genes, so a read error is possible. J is TRBJ1-5 and V is TRBV19; D not certain. The germline CDR1 and CDR2 sequences are LNHDA and SQIVND (reference sequence). The CDR3 length is 12 residues. This chain's CDR3 is CASTQPNRPQHF. CDR3 bases: TGTGCCAGTACTCAGCCCAATCGGCCCCAGCATTTT.

The V call is TRBV15, the J call TRBJ1-1; TRBD1 might be the D (6 bases). Trimming cost V 3 bases and J 10 bases, with 15 bases left between them. The CDR3 covers 13 residues. The germline CDR1 and CDR2 sequences are LNHNV and YYDKDF (reference sequence). The CDR3 nucleotides are TGTGCCACCAGCAGGACAGGAGACGGGAGAGCTTTCTTT. Its protein product is CATSRTGDGRAFF.

This clone was seen only once. J is TRBJ2-1 and V is TRBV19, with D uncertain. The V gene's germline CDR1 is LNHDA and CDR2 SQIVND (reference sequence). The V end lost 0 bases, the J end lost 4 bases, and 13 bases lay between the germline ends. The CDR3 is 16 residues long. The CDR3 is CASSIDHGREYNEQFF. The CDR3 DNA is TGTGCCAGTAGTATAGATCATGGAAGGGAATACAATGAGCAGTTCTTC.

The gene calls are TRBV6-5 and TRBJ1-5; D is unresolved. The CDR3 has 15 amino acids. V gave up 6 bases and J gave up 1 base, with 13 bases separating them. Germline V gene data show CDR1 as MNHEY and CDR2 as SVGAGI. CDR3 nucleotides: TGTGCCAGCAGCCCACAGAGTTTCAGCAATCAGCCCCAGCATTTT. The encoded protein is CASSPQSFSNQPQHF.

For this clone: The junction differs from germline at one of its ends, possibly a read error. V gene TRBV18 combines with J gene TRBJ2-6; possibly TRBD2 for D (5 bases). This CDR3 region has 15 residues. Germline V gene lookup returns CDR1 KGHSH and CDR2 LQKENI. CDR3 loop: CASSPGIAGANVLTF. For the CDR3, the DNA is TGTGCCAGTTCACCCGGGATTGCCGGGGCCAACGTCCTGACTTTC.

The rearrangement joins TRBV5-8 to TRBJ2-2; TRBD1 matches 8 bases. This CDR3 has 15 residues. J gave up 7 bases and V 3 bases, and 8 bases lay outside the gene matches. CDR1 and CDR2 from the germline V gene are SGHTS and YDEGEE. CDR3 loop: CASSSWTGSGGELFF. CDR3 coding DNA: TGTGCCAGCAGCTCGTGGACAGGGTCCGGCGGGGAGCTGTTTTTT.

The rearrangement joins TRBV5-6 to TRBJ1-2; tentative D call: TRBD1 (5 bases). The CDR3 sequence is 13 residues long. Between the trimmed V and J ends, which lost 2 bases and 8 bases, there was a span of 13 bases. Germline values: CDR1 SGHDT, CDR2 YYEEEE. For the CDR3, the DNA is TGTGCCAGCAGCTTCGGTCGGGGCTTGGGCTACACCTTC. Translation gives CASSFGRGLGYTF.

The chain recombines TRBV5-4 with TRBJ2-3; no definite D call. The germline CDR1 and CDR2 sequences are SGHNT and YYREEE (reference sequence). This CDR3 is 12 amino acids long. V lost 0 bases to trimming and J lost 2 bases, with 1 base between them. CDR3 nucleotides: TGTGCCAGCAGCTTGGACACAGATACGCAGTATTTT. Translation: CASSLDTDTQYF. Full variable domain (missing parts from reference TRBV5-4 and TRBJ2-3): ETGVTQSPTHLIKTRGQQVTLRCSSQSGHNTVSWYQQALGQGPQFIFQYYREEENGRGNFPPRFSGLQFPNYSSELNVNALELDDSALYLCASSLDTDTQYFGPGTRLTVL.

This sequence joins TRBV6-5 and TRBJ1-2; D is undetermined. Germline V lookup: CDR1 MNHEY, CDR2 SVGAGI. Trimming removed 6 bases at V and 7 bases at J, with 15 bases between. This CDR3 has 13 amino acids. CDR3 loop: CASRTNLGSGYTF. The CDR3 DNA reads TGTGCCAGCAGGACGAACTTGGGATCTGGCTACACCTTC.

The CDR3 loop reads CAWTRGDTQYF. CDR3 nucleotide sequence: TGTGCCTGGACTAGAGGAGATACGCAGTATTTT. This chain uses TRBV30 with TRBJ2-3, with D unresolved. CDR1 GTSNPN and CDR2 SVGIG come from the germline V gene (reference sequence). The CDR3 has 11 residues. The V gene lost 4 bases and the J gene lost 5 bases, with 7 bases spanning the gap.

The rearrangement uses TRBV15 and TRBJ2-5; 7 nucleotides agree with TRBD2. CDR1 LNHNV and CDR2 YYDKDF come from the germline V gene (reference sequence). V dropped 0 bases and J dropped 3; count of bases not matched to a gene: 7. The CDR3 runs to 16 residues. In DNA form, the CDR3 reads TGTGCCACCAGCAGAGATCGTGGCGGACTAGAAGAGACCCAGTACTTC. It encodes CATSRDRGGLEETQYF.

The chain employs TRBV7-3 and TRBJ2-3, with 15 nucleotides matching TRBD2. Germline V lookup: CDR1 SGHTA, CDR2 FQGTGA. The ends lost 5 bases at V and 6 bases at J; junction bases unmatched: 9. The CDR3 length is 17 residues. The CDR3 region has the DNA TGTGCCAGCAGCCCCCCGCCCGGACTAGCGGGAGGGGATACGCAGTATTTT. It translates to CASSPPPGLAGGDTQYF.

The CDR3 nucleotides read TGTGCCAGCAGCAAAGTACCCGGCCAGGGAAGCAATCAGCCCCAGCATTTT. Encoded protein: CASSKVPGQGSNQPQHF. The chain couples TRBV21-1 to TRBJ1-5; the table's D call, TRBD1, was not checked against the DNA. TRBV21-1 is assigned pseudogene status. The CDR3 contains 17 residues.

The chain recombines TRBV11-3 with TRBJ2-2, with D unclear. V lost 5 bases, J lost 0 bases, and 13 bases lay in between. The CDR3 is made up of 16 amino acids. The germline gives CDR1 SGHNT, CDR2 YENEEA. The CDR3 reads CASSPYAGPNTGELFF. The CDR3 DNA is TGTGCCAGCAGCCCGTACGCAGGACCGAACACCGGGGAGCTGTTTTTT.

This chain joins TRBV5-6 and TRBJ1-4, with D possibly being TRBD1 (6 bases). The germline V gene has CDR1 SGHDT and CDR2 YYEEEE. Trimming pared 0 bases from V and 4 bases from J, leaving 10 bases between. CDR3 length equals 15 residues. The CDR3 reads CASSLGQGGNEKLFF. The CDR3 coding sequence is TGTGCCAGCAGCTTGGGGCAAGGGGGTAATGAAAAACTGTTTTTT.

The table lists this clone with a few counts. The rearrangement joins TRBV5-6 to TRBJ2-7; 7 positions agree with TRBD1. Germline V gene lookup returns CDR1 SGHDT and CDR2 YYEEEE. This CDR3 is built from 14 residues. The V and J ends lost 4 bases and 5 bases, in that order; junction bases with no gene match: 9. CDR3 sequence reads: CASSTSTGTNEQYF. In nucleotides, the CDR3 is TGTGCCAGCAGCACTTCGACAGGGACAAACGAGCAGTACTTC.

CDR3 in amino acids: CASRTGYNEQFF. CDR3 sequence (DNA): TGCGCCAGCCGGACAGGGTACAATGAGCAGTTCTTC. The chain couples TRBV5-1 to TRBJ2-1; TRBD1 agrees at 8 bases. V was pared by 7 bases and J by 4 bases, with 1 base of the junction left unmatched. Germline lookup yields CDR1 SGHRS and CDR2 YFSETQ. The CDR3 is 12 amino acids.

This clone occurred once. The chain carries TRBV11-2 and TRBJ2-7, with D possibly matching TRBD2 (5 bases). Trimming took off 5 bases at V and 3 bases at J, with 8 bases between the two ends. The CDR3 contains 12 residues. Germline V gene data show CDR1 as SGHAT and CDR2 as FQNNGV. CDR3 loop: CASSPGIYEQYF. The CDR3 bases are TGTGCCAGCAGCCCGGGGATCTACGAGCAGTACTTC.

This chain links TRBV30 with TRBJ1-5; D is unclear. CDR3 length: 15 residues. Germline assignment: CDR1 GTSNPN and CDR2 SVGIG (reference sequence). V lost 3 bases and J lost 4, with 16 bases in between. The CDR3: CAWSLQSGRNQPQHF. In nucleotides, the CDR3 is TGTGCCTGGAGCCTCCAAAGCGGACGGAATCAGCCCCAGCATTTT. Full variable domain (rest looked up from reference TRBV30 and TRBJ1-5): SQTIHQWPATLVQPVGSPLSLECTVEGTSNPNLYWYRQAAGRGLQLLFYSVGIGQISSEVPQNLSASRPQDRQFILSSKKLLLSDSGFYLCAWSLQSGRNQPQHFGDGTRLSIL.

The chain combines TRBV27 with TRBJ1-5; 8 positions agree with TRBD1. CDR3 length: 14 amino acids. The germline CDR1 and CDR2 sequences are MNHEY and SMNVEV (reference sequence). Trimming took 6 bases from V and 1 from J; bases not matched to a gene: 2. CDR3 region: CASRTGGSNQPQHF. The CDR3 bases are TGTGCCAGCAGAACAGGGGGGAGCAATCAGCCCCAGCATTTT.

This sequence joins TRBV19 and TRBJ2-5; 10 nucleotides agree with TRBD2. Germline lookup yields CDR1 LNHDA and CDR2 SQIVND (reference sequence). The CDR3 totals 17 residues. J gave up 2 bases and V 6 bases, and 12 bases lay outside the gene matches. CDR3 loop: CASRKTATTSGQETQYF. CDR3 nucleotides: TGTGCCAGTAGAAAAACCGCCACGACTAGCGGGCAAGAGACCCAGTACTTC.

The V gene is TRBV5-1, the J gene TRBJ2-1; 8 bases line up with TRBD1. V shed 4 bases, J shed 6 bases, and the junction held 6 bases outside the gene matches. The CDR3 is made up of 14 amino acids. Germline assignment: CDR1 SGHRS and CDR2 YFSETQ. The CDR3 protein is CASSVQGVSNEQFF. The CDR3 DNA is TGCGCCAGCAGCGTACAGGGGGTCAGCAATGAGCAGTTCTTC. Together with reference TRBV5-1 and TRBJ2-1, the CDR3 gives the full variable domain: KAGVTQTPRYLIKTRGQQVTLSCSPISGHRSVSWYQQTPGQGLQFLFEYFSETQRNKGNFPGRFSGRQFSNSRSEMNVSTLELGDSALYLCASSVQGVSNEQFFGPGTRLTVL.

The chain has TRBV16 and TRBJ2-7; tentatively, D is TRBD2 (6 bases). Between the trimmed V and J ends, which lost 0 bases and 4 bases, there was a span of 13 bases. This CDR3 comprises 15 residues. Germline loops: CDR1 KGHSY, CDR2 FQNENV. CDR3 in DNA: TGTGCCAGCAGCCAATCAGGAGGGGCTGGGTACGAGCAGTACTTC. Translating it yields CASSQSGGAGYEQYF.

This sequence joins TRBV15 and TRBJ2-7; 12 positions agree with TRBD1. There are 15 residues in the CDR3. Germline CDR1 and CDR2: LNHNV and YYDKDF (reference sequence). V shed 7 bases and J 3 bases; nucleotides not matched to a gene: 7. The CDR3 loop is CATNSGTGGFYEQYF. CDR3 nucleotides: TGTGCCACCAATTCCGGGACAGGGGGCTTCTACGAGCAGTACTTC.

V is TRBV27 and J is TRBJ2-7; 12 nucleotides align to TRBD2. Per germline, CDR1 MNHEY and CDR2 SMNVEV (reference sequence). Trimming at V came to 3 bases and at J to 5 bases, leaving 5 bases not matched to a gene. The CDR3 is 15 amino acids. The CDR3 region is CASSFRLAGVDEQYF. The CDR3 nucleotides read TGTGCCAGCAGTTTTCGACTAGCGGGAGTAGACGAGCAGTACTTC.

V and J are TRBV27 and TRBJ2-1, with D perhaps being TRBD1 or TRBD2 (5 bases each). CDR1 MNHEY and CDR2 SMNVEV come from the germline V gene (reference sequence). Trimming took off 7 bases at V and 5 bases at J, with 12 bases between the two ends. This CDR3 spans 13 amino acids. CDR3 bases: TGTGCCAGCAAAGGGACGCGCCACAATGAGCAGTTCTTC. It encodes CASKGTRHNEQFF.

The rearrangement uses TRBV2 and TRBJ1-1, with D tentatively TRBD1 (6 bases). This CDR3 has 12 residues. Trimming took 6 bases from V and 4 from J, leaving 9 bases between them. CDR1 is SNHLY, CDR2 FYNNEI, per germline. DNA for the CDR3: TGTGCCAGCAGACAGGGAGGCACTGAAGCTTTCTTT. It yields the protein CASRQGGTEAFF.

The chain is built from TRBV29-1 and TRBJ2-3; a weak D match, TRBD2 (5 bases). The CDR3 contains 13 residues. Germline loops: CDR1 SQVTM, CDR2 ANQGSEA. Trimming removed 7 bases from V and 2 bases from J, with 13 bases in between. The CDR3 spells CSALRGFTDTQYF. DNA for the CDR3: TGCAGCGCCCTTAGAGGGTTCACAGATACGCAGTATTTT.

The V gene is TRBV11-2, the J gene TRBJ2-1, with 8 bases matching TRBD2. Per germline, CDR1 SGHAT and CDR2 FQNNGV. Losses at the gene ends were 3 bases for V and 4 bases for J; bases not matched to a gene: 2. The CDR3 runs to 14 residues. As DNA, the CDR3 is TGTGCCAGCAGCTTCGGGACTAGGTACAATGAGCAGTTCTTC. Residues: CASSFGTRYNEQFF.

Note on this clone: The sample contains more than one DNA sequence encoding this CDR3. The J gene is TRBJ2-7, the V gene TRBV7-9, with no clear D. The germline V gene has CDR1 SEHNR and CDR2 FQNEAQ (reference sequence). The V end was cut by 2 bases, the J end by 3 bases, with 2 bases between. This CDR3 is 11 amino acids long. CDR3 in DNA: TGTGCCAGCAGCTTAAACTACGAGCAGTACTTC. Encoded protein: CASSLNYEQYF.

This clone showed up just once. The rearrangement links TRBV3-1 (or the pseudogene TRBV3-2) to TRBJ2-1; D uncertain. The CDR3 is made up of 13 amino acids. V lost 3 bases, J lost 7 bases, and 10 bases lay in between. Germline values: CDR1 LGHDT, CDR2 YNNKEL (reference sequence). The CDR3 DNA reads TGTGCCAGCAGCCATAAATGGGGTAATGAGCAGTTCTTC. Translation: CASSHKWGNEQFF.